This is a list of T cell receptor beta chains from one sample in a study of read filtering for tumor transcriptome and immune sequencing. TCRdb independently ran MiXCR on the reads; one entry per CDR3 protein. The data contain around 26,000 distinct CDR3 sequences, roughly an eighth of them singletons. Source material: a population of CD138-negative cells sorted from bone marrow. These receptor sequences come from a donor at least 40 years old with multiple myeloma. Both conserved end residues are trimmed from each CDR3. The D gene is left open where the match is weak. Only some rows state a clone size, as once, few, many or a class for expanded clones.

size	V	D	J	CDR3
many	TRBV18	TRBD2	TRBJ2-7	ASSPSLGLAGSSYEQY
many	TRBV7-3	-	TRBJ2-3	ASSSGGVLDTQY
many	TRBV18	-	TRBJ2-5	ASSPQFTKETQY
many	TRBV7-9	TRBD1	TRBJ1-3	ASSERTGGNTIY
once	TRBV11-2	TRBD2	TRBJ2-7	ASGLCSGNYEQY
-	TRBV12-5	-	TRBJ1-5	VSGGAGTEPRH
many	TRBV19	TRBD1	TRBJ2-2	ASSVQGTPGELF
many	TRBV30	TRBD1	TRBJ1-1	AWSETGEGTEAF
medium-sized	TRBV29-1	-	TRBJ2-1	SVVPQAGFRYNEQF
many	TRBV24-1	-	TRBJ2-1	ATSGRIQDEQF
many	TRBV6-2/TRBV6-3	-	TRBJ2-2	ASSLDRTENTGELF
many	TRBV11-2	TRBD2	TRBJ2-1	ASSLSPLSGTAYNEQF
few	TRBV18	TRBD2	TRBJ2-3	ASSPGTSGRSDAQY
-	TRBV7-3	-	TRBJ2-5	ASSLYPIPLSETQS
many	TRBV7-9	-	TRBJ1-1	ASSLGSRLNTEAF
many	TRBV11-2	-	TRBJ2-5	ASSLGLYQETQY
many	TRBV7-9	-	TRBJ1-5	ASSLSGRTSDPQH
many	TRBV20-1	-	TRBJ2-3	SALQISDTQC
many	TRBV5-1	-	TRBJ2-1	ASSLAAVSYNEQF
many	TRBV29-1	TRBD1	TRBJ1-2	SVAVPGGVIYGYT
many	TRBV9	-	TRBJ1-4	ASSGRGAEEKLF
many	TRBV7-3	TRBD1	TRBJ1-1	ASSLTGGTEAF
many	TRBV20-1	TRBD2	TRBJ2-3	SARVGGVADTQY
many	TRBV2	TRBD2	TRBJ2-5	ASSEWEGVETQY
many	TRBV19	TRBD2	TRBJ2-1	ASRGGGGRYNEQF
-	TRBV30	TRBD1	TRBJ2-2	AWSVQGTVTGELL
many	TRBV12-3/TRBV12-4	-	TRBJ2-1	ASSFNLGGRSYNEQF
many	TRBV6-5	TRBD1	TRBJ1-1	ASSYNGQGGGAF
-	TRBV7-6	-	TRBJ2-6	ACSLAGRHPGANVLT
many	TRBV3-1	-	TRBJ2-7	ASSQDELAEQY
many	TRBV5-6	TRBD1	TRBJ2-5	ASSFLQGNRETQY
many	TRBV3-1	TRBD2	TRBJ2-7	ASSQGGLSGYSYEQY
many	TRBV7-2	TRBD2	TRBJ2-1	ASSLTSSGIYNEQF
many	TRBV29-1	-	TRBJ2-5	STDQETQY
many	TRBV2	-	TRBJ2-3	ASSEAFRTDTQY
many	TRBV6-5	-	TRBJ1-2	ASSYSWHRTGYGYT
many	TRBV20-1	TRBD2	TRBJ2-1	SGAAGVSYNEQF
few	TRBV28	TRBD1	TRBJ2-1	ASSLLGQGVSDEQF
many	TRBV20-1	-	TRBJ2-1	SATPQDEQF
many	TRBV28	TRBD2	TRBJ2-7	ASSLYAGVEQY
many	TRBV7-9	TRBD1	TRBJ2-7	ASSVGQGYEQY
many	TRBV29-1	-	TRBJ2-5	SVQGVKETQY
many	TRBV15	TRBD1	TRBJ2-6	ATSREGTGLSGANVLT
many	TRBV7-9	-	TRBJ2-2	ASDYGVDTGELF
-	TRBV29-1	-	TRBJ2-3	SVTDLVGNTDTQY
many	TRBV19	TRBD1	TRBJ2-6	ASRPGQWISGANVLT